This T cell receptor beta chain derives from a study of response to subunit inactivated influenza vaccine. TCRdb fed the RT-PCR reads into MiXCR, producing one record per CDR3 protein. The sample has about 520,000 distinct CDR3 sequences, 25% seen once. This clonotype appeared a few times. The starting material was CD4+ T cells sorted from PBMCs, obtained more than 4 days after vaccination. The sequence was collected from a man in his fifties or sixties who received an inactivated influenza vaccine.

The CDR3 sequence is CASSTLLADTQYF. CDR3 in DNA: TGTGCCAGCAGTACCTTACTAGCAGATACGCAGTATTTT. The rearrangement joins TRBV12-3 or TRBV12-4 to TRBJ2-3; TRBD2 is a possible D gene (5 bases). V was shortened by 5 bases and J by 4 bases, with 10 bases between the two germline ends. There are 13 residues in the CDR3.